These 21 T cell receptor beta chains came from one sample sequenced in a study of cytomegalovirus exposure and HLA in healthy donors (dated by TCRdb to the late 2010s). The library was generated by the immunoSEQ multiplex PCR assay. For the multiplex PCR, a mixture combining 60 forward primers for TCR Vbeta segments and 13 reverse primers for TCR Jbeta segments was used. The table comes from immuneACCESS by way of TCRdb, which keeps in-frame sequences with V and J called. Part of the clones is missing from these tables; in studies checked, under half for an unresolved V gene and the rest for unknown reasons. Present in this sample are about 180,000 clones, about four fifths of which were seen just once. Roughly 2% of the sample belongs to the ten largest clones. Input material: PBMCs. These receptors came from a young woman in good health and CMV-seronegative.

There are a few counts of this clone. V and J are TRBV14 and TRBJ2-3; D not certain. Germline CDR1 and CDR2: SGHDN and FVKESK. The V gene lost 8 bases and the J gene lost 6 bases, with 15 bases spanning the gap. The CDR3 is 13 residues long. The CDR3 DNA reads as TGTGCCAGCCTCCTGAGCCCCTTCGATACGCAGTATTTT. This gives the protein CASLLSPFDTQYF.

CDR3 region: CASSQQIAGGADTQYF. In nucleotides, the CDR3 is TGCGCCAGCAGCCAACAAATAGCGGGGGGCGCAGATACGCAGTATTTT. The chain uses TRBV4-3 and TRBJ2-3; 10 nucleotides match TRBD2. Germline assignment: CDR1 LGHNA and CDR2 YSLEER. The CDR3 loop spans 16 amino acids. The V and J ends lost 2 bases and 4 bases, in that order; junction bases with no gene match: 6.

CDR3 in amino acids: CASSEQGVSQPQHF. The DNA of the CDR3 is TGTGCCAGCAGTGAACAGGGGGTGTCACAGCCCCAGCATTTT. The J gene is TRBJ1-5, the V gene TRBV6-1, with TRBD1 matching over 7 bases. The germline V gene encodes CDR1 MNHNS and CDR2 SASEGT. V was pared by 2 bases and J by 7 bases, with 5 bases of the junction left unmatched. This CDR3 is built from 14 residues.

The chain uses TRBV7-2 and TRBJ1-2; D might be TRBD1 (5 bases). CDR1 SGHTA and CDR2 FQGNSA come from the germline V gene. The CDR3 totals 15 residues. V gave up 1 base and J gave up 4 bases, with 13 bases separating them. Here the CDR3 reads CASSLEFGGFYGYTF. CDR3 coding DNA: TGTGCCAGCAGCTTAGAATTCGGGGGTTTCTATGGCTACACCTTC.

This chain's CDR3 is CASREICCLTGHFLTYEQYF. DNA for the CDR3: TGTGCCAGCAGGGAGATTTGCTGCTTAACGGGACACTTTCTTACCTACGAGCAGTACTTC. The V and J genes are TRBV4-2 and TRBJ2-7; perhaps TRBD1 as D (6 bases). The V end was cut by 6 bases, the J end by 2 bases, with 32 bases between. This CDR3 region has 20 residues. Germline V gene sequence: CDR1 LGHNA, CDR2 YNFKEQ.

This chain links TRBV7-9 with TRBJ1-1; TRBD1 aligns across 8 bases. The CDR3 has 14 amino acids. CDR1 SEHNR and CDR2 FQNEAQ come from the germline V gene (reference sequence). Unmatched junction bases numbered 6, after V lost 3 bases and J lost 6 bases. The CDR3 spells CASSFYQGASEAFF. Here the CDR3 DNA reads TGTGCCAGCAGCTTTTATCAGGGGGCGTCTGAAGCTTTCTTT.

The chain employs TRBV25-1 and TRBJ2-7; 12 nucleotides align to TRBD2. J gave up 2 bases and V 6 bases, and 2 bases lay outside the gene matches. The CDR3 loop spans 14 amino acids. Germline-derived CDR1 and CDR2 are MGHDK and SYGVNS. This chain's CDR3 is CASRTSGGTYEQYF. The CDR3 bases are TGTGCCAGCAGGACTAGCGGGGGAACCTACGAGCAGTACTTC.

The rearrangement uses TRBV19 and TRBJ2-5, with TRBD2 matching 10 bases. Germline assignment: CDR1 LNHDA and CDR2 SQIVND (reference sequence). The trim removed 6 bases at V and 3 bases at J, leaving 4 bases unmatched. The length of the CDR3 is 14 residues. Written as DNA, the CDR3 is TGTGCCAGTAGGGACCTAGCGGGAGAAGAGACCCAGTACTTC. Its translation: CASRDLAGEETQYF.

The J gene is TRBJ1-1, the V gene TRBV7-2; D unclear. Germline V gives CDR1 SGHTA, CDR2 FQGNSA. This CDR3 comprises 14 residues. V was pared by 8 bases and J by 4 bases, with 17 bases between. The CDR3 DNA follows: TGTGCCAGCTTCCGGAGGCGGGGTATCACTGAAGCTTTCTTT. Translation gives CASFRRRGITEAFF.

This chain links TRBV5-1 with TRBJ2-3; TRBD2 matches at 11 bases. J lost 4 bases, V lost 4 bases, and 14 bases had no gene match. From germline, CDR1 is SGHRS and CDR2 YFSETQ. This CDR3 region has 18 residues. The CDR3 region is CASSPGGVAGGLADTQYF. Written as DNA, the CDR3 is TGCGCCAGCAGCCCCGGAGGGGTAGCGGGGGGGCTTGCAGATACGCAGTATTTT.

V gene TRBV7-9 combines with J gene TRBJ2-3, with D unclear. V lost 5 bases and J lost 0, with 18 bases in between. This CDR3 comprises 17 residues. Germline loops: CDR1 SEHNR, CDR2 FQNEAQ (reference sequence). In DNA, the CDR3 is TGTGCCAGCAGCGGCGGCCGCAGCCCGACTAGCACAGATACGCAGTATTTT. It translates to CASSGGRSPTSTDTQYF.

The genes are TRBV2 and TRBJ2-2; 10 bases map to TRBD1. The germline gives CDR1 SNHLY, CDR2 FYNNEI. After removal of 6 bases from V and 1 base from J, the junction contained 5 bases not matched to a gene. The CDR3 loop spans 16 amino acids. CDR3 in DNA: TGTGCCAGCAGCGGACAGGGGGGGGTGAACACCGGGGAGCTGTTTTTT. Amino acid sequence: CASSGQGGVNTGELFF.

The chain uses TRBV2 and TRBJ1-5, with TRBD1 identical over 7 bases. This CDR3 contains 13 residues. Trimming removed 6 bases from V and 7 bases from J; junction bases left unmatched: 6. Germline CDR1 SNHLY, CDR2 FYNNEI. The chain's CDR3 is CASRDRVGQPQHF. For the CDR3, the DNA is TGTGCCAGCAGAGACAGGGTAGGCCAGCCCCAGCATTTT.

CDR3 sequence reads: CASRAGLSTDTQYF. The CDR3, as DNA: TGTGCCAGCAGGGCAGGACTCTCCACAGATACGCAGTATTTT. This chain joins TRBV9 and TRBJ2-3; D might be TRBD2 (5 bases). Germline V CDR1 and CDR2: SGDLS, YYNGEE. The CDR3 is made up of 14 amino acids. The germline V and J ends were trimmed by 5 bases and 2 bases, with 12 bases remaining between them.

V and J are TRBV15 and TRBJ1-2; D ambiguous. This CDR3 is 14 amino acids long. V dropped 3 bases and J dropped 3 bases, with 11 bases sitting between them. Germline CDR1 is LNHNV and CDR2 is YYDKDF (reference sequence). The CDR3 DNA is TGTGCCACCAGCAGCCCCCGGGGAGACTATGGCTACACCTTC. Translation: CATSSPRGDYGYTF. The full variable domain, completed using reference TRBV15 and TRBJ1-2, is DAMVIQNPRYQVTQFGKPVTLSCSQTLNHNVMYWYQQKSSQAPKLLFHYYDKDFNNEADTPDNFQSRRPNTSFCFLDIRSPGLGDTAMYLCATSSPRGDYGYTFGSGTRLTVV.

The chain employs TRBV7-3 and TRBJ2-5; 9 bases are shared with TRBD1. Per germline, CDR1 SGHTA and CDR2 FQGTGA. V was pared by 0 bases and J by 1 base, with 3 bases of the junction left unmatched. CDR3 length: 16 residues. The CDR3 nucleotides are TGTGCCAGCAGCTTAACGGCGACAGGGGGCCAAGAGACCCAGTACTTC. Its protein is CASSLTATGGQETQYF.

V usage is TRBV4-3 and J usage is TRBJ2-3, with 12 bases identical to TRBD2. The CDR3 has 19 residues. The germline CDR1 and CDR2 sequences are LGHNA and YSLEER. V shed 0 bases and J 2 bases; nucleotides not matched to a gene: 9. CDR3 residues: CASSQEPSGGGLFTDTQYF. In DNA, the CDR3 is TGCGCCAGCAGCCAAGAACCTAGCGGGGGGGGGCTATTCACAGATACGCAGTATTTT.

The chain combines TRBV6-5 with TRBJ2-1; 9 nucleotides line up with TRBD1. Germline CDR1 and CDR2: MNHEY and SVGAGI. The CDR3 covers 16 residues. The J segment lost 4 bases and the V segment lost 5 bases, leaving 9 bases of the junction unmatched. The CDR3 spells CASSNWGQGYYNEQFF. The CDR3 DNA follows: TGTGCCAGCAGTAACTGGGGACAGGGTTATTACAATGAGCAGTTCTTC.

The chain is built from TRBV19 and TRBJ1-1; D might be TRBD1 (5 bases). Deletions cut 2 bases from V and 3 bases from J, with 13 bases between. This CDR3 is 15 amino acids long. The germline gives CDR1 LNHDA, CDR2 SQIVND (reference sequence). The CDR3, as DNA: TGTGCCAGTAGTATATATAAGGGGCCCCACACTGAAGCTTTCTTT. This codes for CASSIYKGPHTEAFF.

The V and J genes are TRBV5-1 and TRBJ2-5; tentatively, D is TRBD2 (7 bases). The CDR3 spans 14 residues. Trimming shortened V by 1 base and J by 5 bases, and 12 bases separated the two germline ends. The germline gives CDR1 SGHRS, CDR2 YFSETQ. The chain's CDR3 is CASSLRGAYETQYF. CDR3 coding DNA: TGCGCCAGCAGCTTGCGGGGGGCTTATGAGACCCAGTACTTC.

This chain uses TRBV10-2 with TRBJ2-2; D may be TRBD2 (6 bases). The germline gives CDR1 WSHSY, CDR2 SAAADI. The CDR3 covers 16 residues. V was trimmed by 7 bases and J by 0 bases, leaving 15 bases between them. The CDR3 bases are TGCGCCAGCACCCCCTTTGGGACTTCGAACACCGGGGAGCTGTTTTTT. Protein sequence: CASTPFGTSNTGELFF.